Listed here are 17 T cell receptor beta chains from one sample, sequenced in a study of T cell responses to AZD1222 COVID-19 vaccine. Repertoires were generated with immunoSEQ multiplex PCR, while TCRdb's copy carries only in-frame clones and drops some. The sample contains 150,000 or so clones, approximately 88% of which appear only once. The material was peripheral blood, obtained on day 0 of AZD1222 vaccination. The receptors here all came from an adult in good health.

The rearrangement uses TRBV29-1 and TRBJ2-7, with TRBD2 matching 10 bases. The germline CDR1 and CDR2 sequences are SQVTM and ANQGSEA. The CDR3 spans 14 residues. The trim removed 5 bases at V and 5 bases at J, leaving 9 bases unmatched. CDR3 region: CSVTPGLAANEQYF. The CDR3, as DNA: TGCAGCGTTACCCCAGGACTAGCGGCGAACGAGCAGTACTTC.

The rearrangement links TRBV5-4 to TRBJ2-3, with D maybe TRBD2 (5 bases). Trimming stripped 1 base from V and 2 bases from J, with 14 bases between. CDR1 and CDR2 from the germline V gene are SGHNT and YYREEE (reference sequence). This CDR3 region has 16 residues. The CDR3 reads CASSLRVDFLTDTQYF. The CDR3 DNA sequence: TGTGCCAGCAGCTTGAGAGTGGACTTTCTCACAGATACGCAGTATTTT. Drawing the rest from reference TRBV5-4 and TRBJ2-3, the complete variable domain is ETGVTQSPTHLIKTRGQQVTLRCSSQSGHNTVSWYQQALGQGPQFIFQYYREEENGRGNFPPRFSGLQFPNYSSELNVNALELDDSALYLCASSLRVDFLTDTQYFGPGTRLTVL.

V and J are TRBV28 and TRBJ2-1, with 7 nucleotides matching TRBD1. The CDR3 sequence is 15 residues long. Germline V gene data show CDR1 as MDHEN and CDR2 as SYDVKM. Unmatched junction bases numbered 12, after V lost 6 bases and J lost 7 bases. The CDR3 is CASSPHAGGGNEQFF. The CDR3, as DNA: TGTGCCAGCAGCCCCCACGCAGGGGGTGGGAATGAGCAGTTCTTC.

V gene TRBV29-1 combines with J gene TRBJ2-1; D may be TRBD2 (5 bases). Deletions cut 6 bases from V and 6 bases from J, with 12 bases between. There are 12 residues in the CDR3. Germline V gives CDR1 SQVTM, CDR2 ANQGSEA. CDR3 sequence (DNA): TGCAGCGTGGAGGTACAGCCCAATGAGCAGTTCTTC. Its translation: CSVEVQPNEQFF.

The J gene is TRBJ1-4, the V gene TRBV28, with 8 bases aligning to TRBD1. There are 14 residues in the CDR3. V trimming: 6 bases; J trimming: 7 bases; junction bases outside the gene matches: 7. Germline loops: CDR1 MDHEN, CDR2 SYDVKM. CDR3 residues: CASSSGGYGEKLFF. CDR3 bases: TGTGCCAGCAGCTCAGGGGGCTACGGTGAAAAACTGTTTTTT.

This clone was counted only a few times. The chain couples TRBV7-9 to TRBJ1-1; D is undetermined. The CDR3 has 12 residues. Between the trimmed V and J ends, which lost 3 bases and 7 bases, there was a span of 9 bases. CDR1 and CDR2 (germline): SEHNR, FQNEAQ (reference sequence). CDR3 DNA sequence: TGTGCCAGCAGCTTGATCTCAGGTGAAGCTTTCTTT. Protein product: CASSLISGEAFF.

This chain uses TRBV9 with TRBJ2-1; the match to TRBD2 covers 7 bases. V was pared by 4 bases and J by 5 bases, with 9 bases of the junction left unmatched. This CDR3 is 15 amino acids long. Germline V lookup: CDR1 SGDLS, CDR2 YYNGEE. Written as DNA, the CDR3 is TGTGCCAGCAGCTCATCTAGCGGAGAGGACAATGAGCAGTTCTTC. Amino acid sequence: CASSSSSGEDNEQFF.

This chain connects TRBV18 to TRBJ2-6; D gene unclear. The V end was cut by 1 base, the J end by 0 bases, with 13 bases between. This CDR3 has 18 residues. Germline V lookup: CDR1 KGHSH, CDR2 LQKENI. The CDR3 spells CASSPLGRPSSGANVLTF. The CDR3 DNA reads as TGTGCCAGCTCACCACTTGGACGGCCAAGCTCTGGGGCCAACGTCCTGACTTTC.

The chain couples TRBV10-3 to TRBJ1-4, with TRBD1 as a possible D gene (5 bases). CDR1 is ENHRY, CDR2 SYGVKD, per germline. CDR3 size: 15 residues. Trimming cost V 4 bases and J 8 bases, with 17 bases left between them. The CDR3 nucleotides read TGTGCCATCAGTGCGGGCAGGGCGGCCGAAGAAAAACTGTTTTTT. It yields the protein CAISAGRAAEEKLFF.

This chain links TRBV6-2 or TRBV6-3 with TRBJ2-1; D might be TRBD1 (6 bases). The CDR3 consists of 12 residues. V dropped 6 bases and J dropped 14 bases, with 17 bases sitting between them. Germline values: CDR1 MNHEY, CDR2 SVGEGT. The CDR3 sequence: CASRPTQGREFF. CDR3 nucleotides: TGTGCCAGCAGGCCTACGCAGGGGAGAGAGTTCTTC.

The chain joins TRBV5-6 to TRBJ1-1; TRBD1 agrees at 12 bases. CDR1 and CDR2 (germline): SGHDT, YYEEEE. The CDR3 has 15 residues. V dropped 4 bases and J dropped 2; count of bases not matched to a gene: 3. The CDR3 nucleotides read TGTGCCAGCAGCGGGGACAGGGGGCTTAACACTGAAGCTTTCTTT. This codes for CASSGDRGLNTEAFF. The full variable domain, its missing parts supplied by reference TRBV5-6 and TRBJ1-1, is DAGVTQSPTHLIKTRGQQVTLRCSPKSGHDTVSWYQQALGQGPQFIFQYYEEEERQRGNFPDRFSGHQFPNYSSELNVNALLLGDSALYLCASSGDRGLNTEAFFGQGTRLTVV.

The chain couples TRBV18 to TRBJ2-1; possibly TRBD1 or TRBD2 for D (5 bases each). The CDR3 sequence is 17 residues long. The germline CDR1 and CDR2 sequences are KGHSH and LQKENI. The ends were cut back, 3 bases at V and 0 bases at J, with 15 bases in the middle. Here the CDR3 reads CASSPEGSAGSYNEQFF. The DNA for the CDR3 is TGTGCCAGCTCACCCGAGGGGAGCGCAGGCTCCTACAATGAGCAGTTCTTC.

The chain uses TRBV5-4 and TRBJ1-1, with D possibly matching TRBD1 (5 bases). This CDR3 has 15 amino acids. V lost 3 bases, J lost 4 bases, and 16 bases lay in between. In germline, CDR1 is SGHNT, CDR2 YYREEE (reference sequence). CDR3 in amino acids: CASSWGGAEGTEAFF. In DNA, the CDR3 is TGTGCCAGCAGCTGGGGAGGGGCTGAGGGCACTGAAGCTTTCTTT.

The chain has TRBV27 and TRBJ2-2; D gene ambiguous. Deletions cut 3 bases from V and 4 bases from J, with 12 bases between. The length of the CDR3 is 15 residues. Germline V lookup: CDR1 MNHEY, CDR2 SMNVEV (reference sequence). Written as DNA, the CDR3 is TGTGCCAGCAGTTTCCCCGGGTCGGGCACCGGGGAGCTGTTTTTT. This gives the protein CASSFPGSGTGELFF.

CDR3: CASSLSAAGVQETQYF. The DNA of the CDR3 is TGTGCCAGCAGTTTATCTGCGGCAGGGGTACAAGAGACCCAGTACTTC. This rearrangement joins TRBV27 to TRBJ2-5; D may be TRBD1 (6 bases). Trimming shortened V by 0 bases and J by 2 bases, and 13 bases separated the two germline ends. The CDR3 spans 16 residues. Germline V gene sequence: CDR1 MNHEY, CDR2 SMNVEV (reference sequence).

This clone was seen once. Distinct nucleotide sequences in the sample also encode this CDR3. The chain has TRBV19 and TRBJ1-5, with 9 bases aligning to TRBD1. V was clipped by 5 bases and J by 2 bases; unmatched bases: 7. Germline-derived CDR1 and CDR2 are LNHDA and SQIVND (reference sequence). This CDR3 has 16 residues. CDR3 sequence: CASSPGQGRGNQPQHF. The DNA for the CDR3 is TGTGCCAGTAGTCCAGGACAGGGGCGGGGCAATCAGCCCCAGCATTTT. The variable domain in full, with the rest retrieved from reference TRBV19 and TRBJ1-5, is DGGITQSPKYLFRKEGQNVTLSCEQNLNHDAMYWYRQDPGQGLRLIYYSQIVNDFQKGDIAEGYSVSREKKESFPLTVTSAQKNPTAFYLCASSPGQGRGNQPQHFGDGTRLSIL.

J is TRBJ2-1 and V is TRBV7-9; D is possibly TRBD1 or TRBD2 (5 bases each). There are 14 residues in the CDR3. V lost 1 base to trimming and J lost 6 bases, with 10 bases between them. The germline V gene has CDR1 SEHNR and CDR2 FQNEAQ (reference sequence). The CDR3 spells CASSLGGTRNEQFF. Here the CDR3 DNA reads TGTGCCAGCAGCTTAGGGGGGACCCGCAATGAGCAGTTCTTC. Full variable domain (remainder filled in from reference TRBV7-9 and TRBJ2-1): DTGVSQNPRHKITKRGQNVTFRCDPISEHNRLYWYRQTLGQGPEFLTYFQNEAQLEKSRLLSDRFSAERPKGSFSTLEIQRTEQGDSAMYLCASSLGGTRNEQFFGPGTRLTVL.